This TCR beta chain was retrieved from a study of regulatory T cells in long-lasting Graves disease. Arm-PCR of CDR3 regions with iRepertoire HTBI primers generated TCR beta libraries. TCRdb passed the multiplex PCR reads through MiXCR, listing each CDR3 protein once. The sample yields roughly 500,000 distinct CDR3 sequences, roughly 13% seen once. This clonotype was detected many times. The time point was: newly diagnosed GD, antithyroid drugs for less than 3 months. Generation of the TCR library employed RNA extracted from PBMCs. The authors drew patients from an endocrinology department in Xi'an, China. Germline V CDR1 and CDR2: SQVTM, ANQGSEA. V gave up 4 bases and J gave up 4 bases, with 13 bases separating them. This CDR3 is built from 13 residues. This sample was also put to use in a study of T cells in Graves' hyperthyroidism and ophthalmopathy. That paper adds: Most clonotypes expanded in thyroid above 0.001 were likewise present in blood. For ophthalmopathy, model prediction preceded onset by a median about 6 months.

The sequence came from a man aged 30 to 45 with Graves disease. The chain links TRBV29-1 to TRBJ1-1; D is uncertain. This sample comprised peripheral blood mononuclear cells (PBMCs), obtained at new diagnosis, from a patient treated with antithyroid drugs. Written as DNA, the CDR3 is TGCAGCGTTGTCGATGGGCTGGGCACTGAAGCTTTCTTT. This sequence encodes CSVVDGLGTEAFF.